These T cell receptor beta chains were read from a single sample in a study of blood T cell repertoires in COVID-19. Produced via immunoSEQ multiplex PCR; TCRdb's table is partial and in-frame only. The sample has 300,000 to 450,000 clones; approximately 77% are singletons. The sample taken for sequencing was peripheral blood. The receptor set was obtained from a human donor with acute or convalescent COVID-19. The donor label of this sample is uncertain. Each CDR3 is given with its conserved first and last residue. The order of the fields is CDR3 DNA, CDR3 protein, D gene, J gene, V gene, clone size. A D gene is named only where the DNA matches it firmly. Only some rows state a clone size, as once, few, many or a class for expanded clones.

TGCGCCAGCAGTGAGTTGAGGACATCCGCGGTCTTGGGGCCAGATACGCAGTATTTT | CASSELRTSAVLGPDTQYF | . | TRBJ2-3 | TRBV10-1 | .
TGTGCCAGCAGCCAACCGGGACAGGGCAACTACGAGCAGTACTTC | CASSQPGQGNYEQYF | TRBD1 | TRBJ2-7 | TRBV14 | .
TGTGCCAGCAGTTATCGTAGCGGGGGGGACTATGGCTACACCTTC | CASSYRSGGDYGYTF | . | TRBJ1-2 | TRBV6-6 | .
TGCGCCAGCAGCTTGGGGACAAACAAGAACACTGAAGCTTTCTTT | CASSLGTNKNTEAFF | . | TRBJ1-1 | TRBV5-1 | .
TGTGCCAGCAGCGTTAACGACAGGTTATACAATGAGCAGTTCTTC | CASSVNDRLYNEQFF | . | TRBJ2-1 | TRBV9 | .
TGCGCCAGCAGCCAGGATACGACAGCCTCCTACAATGAGCAGTTCTTC | CASSQDTTASYNEQFF | . | TRBJ2-1 | TRBV4-1 | .
TGTGCCAGCAGCCAATTCCCCCTTGGGACAGATCGGCGAGACAAAAACATTCAGTACTTC | CASSQFPLGTDRRDKNIQYF | TRBD1 | TRBJ2-4 | TRBV4-2 | .
TGTGCCAGCAGCTTAGGCCCTGACTCATCCTACGAGCAGTACTTC | CASSLGPDSSYEQYF | . | TRBJ2-7 | TRBV7-9 | .
TGTGCCAGCAGTACCGCTACAGGGGTGACTGAAGCTTTCTTT | CASSTATGVTEAFF | TRBD1 | TRBJ1-1 | TRBV27 | .
TGTGCCAGCAGTTTTTATCTTAGCGGAGGTCATTACTACGAGCAGTACTTC | CASSFYLSGGHYYEQYF | . | TRBJ2-7 | TRBV28 | .
TGTGCCAGCAGCTTAAATTACAGGGGCCCAAGTACGGCCACTCAGCCCCAGCATTTT | CASSLNYRGPSTATQPQHF | TRBD1 | TRBJ1-5 | TRBV13 | .
TGTGCCAGCAGCTTAAAGGGCGGGTCCCGATACGAGCAGTACTTC | CASSLKGGSRYEQYF | . | TRBJ2-7 | TRBV13 | .
TGTGCCAGCAGAGCTAGGACAGCCTATGGCTACACCTTC | CASRARTAYGYTF | . | TRBJ1-2 | TRBV6-5 | .
TGTGCCAGCATGTCTGTTCTCTCTGGAAACACCATATATTTT | CASMSVLSGNTIYF | . | TRBJ1-3 | TRBV6-6 | few
TGTGCCAGCAGCTTCCAGGACAGGGGCGGTCAGCCCCAGCATTTT | CASSFQDRGGQPQHF | TRBD1 | TRBJ1-5 | TRBV5-6 | .
TGCGCCAGCAGCTTTCAAGGGGTAGCGGGAGGGTATTTGCAGCAGTACTTC | CASSFQGVAGGYLQQYF | TRBD2 | TRBJ2-7 | TRBV5-1 | .
TGTGCCAGCAGTCGGACTAGCGGCTACGAGCAGTACTTC | CASSRTSGYEQYF | TRBD2 | TRBJ2-7 | TRBV3-1/TRBV3-2 | .
TGTGCCAGCAGAACCGGGACAGCTGAAAAACTGTTTTTT | CASRTGTAEKLFF | TRBD1 | TRBJ1-4 | TRBV28 | once
TGTGCCAGCAGCTTGGGGCAGGTCTACGAGCAGTACTTC | CASSLGQVYEQYF | . | TRBJ2-7 | TRBV27 | .
TGTGCCAGCAGCTTAGGGCTGAATAGCAATCAGCCCCAGCATTTT | CASSLGLNSNQPQHF | . | TRBJ1-5 | TRBV11-2 | .
TGTGCCAGCAGCCGTGACAGGGGTGCTGAGACCCAGTACTTC | CASSRDRGAETQYF | TRBD1 | TRBJ2-5 | TRBV6-5 | few
TGCGCCAGCAGCTTGGTTGCGAGCTCCTACAATGAGCAGTTCTTC | CASSLVASSYNEQFF | . | TRBJ2-1 | TRBV5-1 | .
TGTGCCAGCAGCTTAGGAGGGGTTAGCGGGAGGGCCTACGAGCAGTACTTC | CASSLGGVSGRAYEQYF | TRBD2 | TRBJ2-7 | TRBV7-2 | .
TGTGCCAGCAGCCCCGAGCTAGCGGGAGCAAATGAGCAGTTCTTC | CASSPELAGANEQFF | TRBD2 | TRBJ2-1 | TRBV7-2 | .
TGTGCCAGCAGTTTGGAGCGAGTTAGCGGGAGTAGTACAGATACGCAGTATTTT | CASSLERVSGSSTDTQYF | TRBD2 | TRBJ2-3 | TRBV27 | .